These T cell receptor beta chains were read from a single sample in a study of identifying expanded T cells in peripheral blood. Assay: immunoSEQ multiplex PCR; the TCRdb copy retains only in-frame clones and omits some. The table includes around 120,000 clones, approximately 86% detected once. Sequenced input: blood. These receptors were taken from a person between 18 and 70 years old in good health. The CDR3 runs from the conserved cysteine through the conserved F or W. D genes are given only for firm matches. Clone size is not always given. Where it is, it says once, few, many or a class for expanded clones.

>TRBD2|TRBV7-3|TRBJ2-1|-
TGTGCCAGCAGCTTAACAGCGGGAGGAGGTAATGAGCAGTTCTTC
CASSLTAGGGNEQFF
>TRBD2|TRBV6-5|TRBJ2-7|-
TGTGCCAGCAGTTTAGCGGGAGGGATCTACGAGCAGTACTTC
CASSLAGGIYEQYF
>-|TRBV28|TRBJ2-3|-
TGTGCCAGCAAGTTTACCCAAGGGGGCACAGATACGCAGTATTTT
CASKFTQGGTDTQYF
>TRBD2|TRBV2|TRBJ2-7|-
TGTGCCAGCCGGCGGGGGGCCAACGGCGAGCAGTACTTC
CASRRGANGEQYF
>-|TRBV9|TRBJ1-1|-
TGTGCCAGCAGCCCCCGTATTGCCATGAACACTGAAGCTTTCTTT
CASSPRIAMNTEAFF
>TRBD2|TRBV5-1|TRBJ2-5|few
TGCGCCAGCAGATATAGCGGGGGGTCACAAGAGACCCAGTACTTC
CASRYSGGSQETQYF
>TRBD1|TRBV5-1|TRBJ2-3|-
TGCGCCAGCGGTGCGGGCGGACAGGGAAGCACAGATACGCAGTATTTT
CASGAGGQGSTDTQYF
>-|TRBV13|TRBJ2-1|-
TGTGCCAGCAGCTTAGCAGGGGTTGGAAATGAGCAGTTCTTC
CASSLAGVGNEQFF
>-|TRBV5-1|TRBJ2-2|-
TGCGCCAGCACCCGGGACAAGAACACCGGGGAGCTGTTTTTT
CASTRDKNTGELFF
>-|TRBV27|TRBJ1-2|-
TGTGCCAGCAGTTCCAGAAACAGGGAACAATATGGCTACACCTTC
CASSSRNREQYGYTF